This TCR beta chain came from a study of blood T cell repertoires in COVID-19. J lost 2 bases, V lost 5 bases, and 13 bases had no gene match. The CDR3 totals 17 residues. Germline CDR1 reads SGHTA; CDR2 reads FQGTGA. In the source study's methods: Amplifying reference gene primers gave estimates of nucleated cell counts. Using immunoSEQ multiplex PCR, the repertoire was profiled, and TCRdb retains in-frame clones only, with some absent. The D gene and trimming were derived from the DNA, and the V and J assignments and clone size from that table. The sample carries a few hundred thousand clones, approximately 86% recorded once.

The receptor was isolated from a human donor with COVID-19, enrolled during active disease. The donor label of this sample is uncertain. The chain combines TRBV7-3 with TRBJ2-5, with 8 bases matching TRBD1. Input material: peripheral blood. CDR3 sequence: CASSPERIGTGQETQYF. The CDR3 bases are TGTGCCAGCAGCCCGGAACGTATAGGGACAGGACAAGAGACCCAGTACTTC.